This T cell receptor beta chain emerged from a study of regulatory T cells in long-lasting Graves disease. Study-wide results and limits: Clonotypes that were public and shared totalled 2,741 in persistent patients versus 750 to 1,000 in new patients. Persistent Graves' patients showed reduced TCR diversity versus newly diagnosed patients.

As regards this clonotype: Its antigen is as yet unknown. This clone may be a read error of a much larger clone one base away.

Libraries of TCR beta came from iRepertoire HTBI primers plus Arm-PCR of CDR3 regions. TCRdb ran MiXCR on the multiplex PCR reads and lists one entry per CDR3 protein. This table holds 350,000 to 450,000 distinct CDR3 sequences, under 25% found once. Time point reported: persistent/refractory GD, antithyroid drugs over 5 years with positive TRAb. Following extraction of RNA from PBMCs, that RNA was used to make the TCR library. Sequenced material: peripheral blood mononuclear cells (PBMCs), taken when the disease was refractory, from a patient treated with antithyroid drugs. The clonotype comes from a female donor with Graves disease.

The CDR3 DNA is TGTGCCAGCAGGCTACAAGGGGGCTATGGCCACACCTTC. This encodes CASRLQGGYGHTF. The chain recombines TRBV6-1 with TRBJ1-2; 7 bases are shared with TRBD1. The CDR3 has 13 residues. The germline V gene encodes CDR1 MNHNS and CDR2 SASEGT.